A selection of T cell receptor beta chains follows, all from one sample in a study of shared clonotypes between healthy human individuals. This table comes from immunoSEQ multiplex PCR, and its TCRdb copy is limited to in-frame clones, with some not included. Among about 1.1 million clones listed, 60% to 80% were seen once. What was sequenced was memory CD4+ T cells from PBMCs. The receptors here all came from a man between 18 and 35 years old in good health. Some clones in this sample may be carry-over from other donors' samples. Both conserved end residues are part of each CDR3. The D gene is left open where the match is weak. Some rows have no size entry. The others give once, few or many, or a class for an expanded clone.

TRBV11-2	TRBJ2-7	.	.	CASSHLAYYEQYF	TGTGCCAGCAGCCACCTAGCCTACTACGAGCAGTACTTC
TRBV5-1	TRBJ1-1	.	TRBD1	CASSPRTGMNTEAFF	TGCGCCAGCAGCCCCAGGACAGGGATGAACACTGAAGCTTTCTTT
TRBV13	TRBJ2-5	.	.	CASSVGARQETQYF	TGTGCCAGCAGCGTTGGGGCGAGACAAGAGACCCAGTACTTC
TRBV7-2	TRBJ2-7	.	.	CASSLTGLVGEQYF	TGTGCCAGCAGCTTAACGGGGTTAGTCGGCGAGCAGTACTTC
TRBV6-5	TRBJ1-5	.	TRBD1	CASSYSGTGNQPQHF	TGTGCCAGCAGTTACTCTGGGACAGGCAATCAGCCCCAGCATTTT
TRBV9	TRBJ2-1	.	.	CASSAQVEVTYNEQFF	TGTGCCAGCAGCGCCCAGGTCGAGGTAACCTACAATGAGCAGTTCTTC
TRBV12-5	TRBJ1-1	few	.	CASGLQLDTEAFF	TGTGCTAGTGGCCTCCAGTTGGACACTGAAGCTTTCTTT
TRBV30	TRBJ1-1	.	.	CAWIPRGRQNTEAFF	TGTGCCTGGATTCCGCGGGGCCGCCAGAACACTGAAGCTTTCTTT
TRBV18	TRBJ1-1	few	TRBD1	CASSPLDRANTEAFF	TGTGCCAGCTCACCACTCGACAGGGCAAACACTGAAGCTTTCTTT
TRBV7-9	TRBJ1-5	.	.	CASSLNSNNQPQHF	TGTGCCAGCAGCTTAAACAGTAATAATCAGCCCCAGCATTTT
TRBV6-1	TRBJ1-1	.	.	CASRLIPGDGTEAFF	TGTGCCAGCAGGCTAATTCCCGGTGATGGGACTGAAGCTTTCTTT
TRBV11-3	TRBJ2-1	.	TRBD1	CASSLGDSYNEQFF	TGTGCCAGCAGCCTGGGGGACAGCTACAATGAGCAGTTCTTC
TRBV28	TRBJ1-5	.	TRBD1	CASSLGGQGLNQPQHF	TGTGCCAGCAGTTTAGGGGGACAGGGGCTTAATCAGCCCCAGCATTTT
TRBV28	TRBJ1-5	many	TRBD1	CASRQGGSVGNQPQHF	TGTGCCAGCAGACAGGGGGGTTCTGTCGGCAATCAGCCCCAGCATTTT
TRBV5-1	TRBJ2-1	.	TRBD2	CASSLEGLAGVREQFF	TGCGCCAGCAGCTTGGAGGGACTAGCGGGAGTTCGTGAGCAGTTCTTC
TRBV30	TRBJ1-3	.	.	CAWRLSTSGNTIYF	TGTGCCTGGCGACTGTCCACCTCTGGAAACACCATATATTTT
TRBV15	TRBJ1-1	.	.	CATSRGGTEAFF	TGTGCCACCAGCAGGGGGGGCACTGAAGCTTTCTTT
TRBV9	TRBJ1-2	.	TRBD1	CASSRRQGAGYGYTF	TGTGCCAGCAGCAGACGACAGGGTGCGGGTTATGGCTACACCTTC
TRBV9	TRBJ2-1	.	.	CASSVLGARGEQFF	TGTGCCAGCAGCGTATTAGGTGCGAGGGGTGAGCAGTTCTTC
TRBV5-1	TRBJ2-5	once	.	CASSLSGGGEETQYF	TGCGCCAGCAGCCTAAGCGGAGGGGGGGAAGAGACCCAGTACTTC
TRBV5-1	TRBJ2-2	.	.	CASGGSDTGELFF	TGCGCCAGCGGGGGGTCGGACACCGGGGAGCTGTTTTTT
TRBV9	TRBJ1-2	once	TRBD1	CASSVGDRQRYGYTF	TGTGCCAGCAGCGTAGGGGACAGACAACGCTATGGCTACACCTTC
TRBV5-1	TRBJ2-3	.	TRBD2	CASRTSGSSDTQYF	TGCGCCAGCAGGACTAGCGGGAGTTCAGATACGCAGTATTTT
TRBV5-4	TRBJ2-5	many	.	CASSLATGGEETQYF	TGTGCCAGCAGCTTGGCCACAGGTGGAGAAGAGACCCAGTACTTC
TRBV9	TRBJ2-1	.	.	CASSVGGSGSYNEQFF	TGTGCCAGCAGCGTAGGTGGTAGCGGCTCCTACAATGAGCAGTTCTTC
TRBV10-2	TRBJ2-4	.	.	CASSESGGRIQYF	TGCGCCAGCAGTGAGTCGGGGGGGCGCATTCAGTACTTC
TRBV28	TRBJ1-3	.	.	CASSFKNTIYF	TGTGCCAGCAGTTTTAAAAACACCATATATTTT
TRBV5-1	TRBJ2-1	.	.	CATRGAPYNEQFF	TGCGCCACCCGGGGGGCGCCATACAATGAGCAGTTCTTC
TRBV28	TRBJ2-5	few	.	CASSPSFGGETQYF	TGTGCCAGCAGTCCCAGCTTTGGGGGAGAGACCCAGTACTTC
TRBV2	TRBJ1-1	.	.	CASRRLNTEAFF	TGTGCCAGCAGACGATTGAACACTGAAGCTTTCTTT
TRBV21-1	TRBJ2-7	.	.	CASSKARTSGSSYEQYF	TGTGCCAGCAGCAAAGCCCGGACTAGCGGGAGCTCCTACGAGCAGTACTTC
TRBV14	TRBJ1-1	once	.	CASSQDSLRVLGRHTEAFF	TGTGCCAGCAGCCAAGATTCGTTAAGGGTTTTAGGTAGACACACTGAAGCTTTCTTT
TRBV6-5	TRBJ1-2	once	.	CASSYRAGYGYTF	TGTGCCAGCAGTTACAGGGCGGGCTATGGCTACACCTTC
TRBV9	TRBJ2-3	.	TRBD2	CASSVGLGGRGTDTQYF	TGTGCCAGCAGCGTAGGATTGGGCGGGAGGGGCACAGATACGCAGTATTTT
TRBV27	TRBJ1-5	.	.	CASSLSRPYSNQPQHF	TGTGCCAGCAGTTTAAGCAGGCCGTATAGCAATCAGCCCCAGCATTTT
TRBV5-1	TRBJ2-5	.	.	CASRRDPYQETQYF	TGCGCCAGCAGAAGGGACCCGTACCAAGAGACCCAGTACTTC
TRBV5-4	TRBJ2-3	.	.	CASSRPGDGADTQYF	TGTGCCAGCAGCCGCCCAGGGGATGGCGCAGATACGCAGTATTTT
TRBV4-2	TRBJ2-7	few	.	CASSHTNRAEEQYF	TGTGCCAGCAGCCATACTAACAGGGCGGAGGAGCAGTACTTC
TRBV7-9	TRBJ2-5	.	TRBD2	CASSLVSGMETQYF	TGTGCCAGCAGCTTAGTTAGCGGGATGGAGACCCAGTACTTC
TRBV5-1	TRBJ2-1	once	.	CASSLEGGSYNEQFF	TGCGCCAGCAGCTTGGAGGGGGGTTCCTACAATGAGCAGTTCTTC
TRBV4-2	TRBJ1-5	.	TRBD1	CASSGGDRGGNQPQHF	TGTGCCAGCAGCGGGGGGGACAGGGGCGGCAATCAGCCCCAGCATTTT
TRBV29-1	TRBJ2-5	.	TRBD2	CSVPSGTSQETQYF	TGCAGCGTCCCCAGCGGGACTTCCCAAGAGACCCAGTACTTC
TRBV6-6	TRBJ2-7	.	TRBD2	CASRLGLAYEQYF	TGTGCCAGCAGACTCGGACTAGCCTACGAGCAGTACTTC
TRBV29-1	TRBJ2-4	.	TRBD2	CSVDPRGDKNIQYF	TGCAGCGTTGACCCACGGGGGGACAAAAACATTCAGTACTTC
TRBV7-3	TRBJ2-1	.	TRBD2	CASSIGLAGQEQFF	TGTGCCAGCAGCATCGGACTAGCGGGACAGGAGCAGTTCTTC
TRBV7-9	TRBJ1-3	.	.	CASSRLSGNTIYF	TGTGCCAGCAGCCGGCTCTCTGGAAACACCATATATTTT
TRBV5-8	TRBJ1-2	.	.	CASSLQASYGYTF	TGTGCCAGCAGTTTACAGGCCTCGTATGGCTACACCTTC
TRBV23-1	TRBJ2-7	.	.	CASSHAVWGDAYEQYF	TGCGCCAGCAGTCACGCTGTGTGGGGCGATGCCTACGAGCAGTACTTC
TRBV7-2	TRBJ2-6	.	.	CASTPWYSGANVLTF	TGTGCCAGCACCCCCTGGTACTCTGGGGCCAACGTCCTGACTTTC